The clone carrying this T cell receptor (beta chain) was counted only a few times. TCRdb processed the 5' RACE reads anew with MiXCR; each CDR3 protein has one entry. This table holds around 250,000 distinct CDR3 sequences, about a sixth found once. The length of the CDR3 is 14 residues. Trimming removed 3 bases at V and 5 bases at J, with 14 bases between. Germline values: CDR1 SGHRS, CDR2 YFSETQ. This sample was taken from a study of T-cell memory formation after mild COVID-19. The TCR comes from a man aged 18 to 29 who had mild COVID-19 (a few samples of this study predate the infection). Cell type and time point are not known. The sequencing input was PBMCs or a T cell subset sorted from them (not recorded which). The chain combines TRBV5-1 with TRBJ1-1; a weak D match, TRBD1 (6 bases). The CDR3 reads CASSSQGSETEAFF. The CDR3 DNA sequence: TGCGCCAGCAGCTCTCAGGGGTCGGAGACTGAAGCTTTCTTT.